The rows below give T cell receptor beta chains drawn from one sample of a study of blood T cell repertoires in COVID-19. Measured with immunoSEQ multiplex PCR; TCRdb has only the in-frame clones, and not every one. This sample has about 360,000 clones, with roughly 87% found just once. Material: PBMCs or T cells enriched from blood (not recorded which). These receptors were taken from a woman aged 35 to 49 with acute COVID-19. Both conserved end residues are part of each CDR3. Each record gives: clone size, J gene, D gene, V gene, CDR3 protein, CDR3 DNA. A D gene is named only where the DNA matches it firmly. Not all rows give a size; the values are once, few, many and, for expanded clones, a class.

abundance: .; j_gene: TRBJ2-3; d_gene: TRBD2; v_gene: TRBV7-2; CDR3aa: CASSPGTSGVPDTQYF; CDR3nt: TGTGCCAGCAGCCCCGGGACTAGCGGGGTCCCAGATACGCAGTATTTT
abundance: few; j_gene: TRBJ1-1; d_gene: .; v_gene: TRBV19; CDR3aa: CASRVRGTEAFF; CDR3nt: TGTGCCAGTAGGGTGAGAGGGACTGAAGCTTTCTTT
abundance: .; j_gene: TRBJ2-6; d_gene: TRBD1; v_gene: TRBV30; CDR3aa: CASLRDRGLGGANVLTF; CDR3nt: TGTGCCAGCCTCCGGGACAGGGGGCTTGGAGGGGCCAACGTCCTGACTTTC
abundance: .; j_gene: TRBJ1-1; d_gene: .; v_gene: TRBV7-9; CDR3aa: CASSLEGGAFF; CDR3nt: TGTGCCAGCAGCTTAGAAGGGGGAGCTTTCTTT
abundance: few; j_gene: TRBJ1-6; d_gene: .; v_gene: TRBV9; CDR3aa: CASSLGPSSYNSPLHF; CDR3nt: TGTGCCAGCAGCCTGGGGCCGAGCTCCTATAATTCACCCCTCCACTTT
abundance: .; j_gene: TRBJ2-3; d_gene: TRBD1; v_gene: TRBV6-5; CDR3aa: CASSSGTGGGSDTQYF; CDR3nt: TGTGCCAGCAGTTCCGGGACAGGGGGCGGCTCGGATACGCAGTATTTT
abundance: few; j_gene: TRBJ1-2; d_gene: .; v_gene: TRBV19; CDR3aa: CASSFGEASGYTF; CDR3nt: TGTGCCAGTAGTTTCGGGGAAGCGAGTGGCTACACCTTC
abundance: .; j_gene: TRBJ1-2; d_gene: TRBD1; v_gene: TRBV29-1; CDR3aa: CSVGQGAGGYTF; CDR3nt: TGCAGCGTTGGACAGGGGGCGGGTGGCTACACCTTC
abundance: .; j_gene: TRBJ2-2; d_gene: TRBD1; v_gene: TRBV5-4; CDR3aa: CASSGRTGLFTGELFF; CDR3nt: TGTGCCAGCAGCGGACGGACAGGGCTTTTCACCGGGGAGCTGTTTTTT
abundance: .; j_gene: TRBJ1-1; d_gene: .; v_gene: TRBV19; CDR3aa: CASRVGRQTTEAFF; CDR3nt: TGTGCCAGTAGGGTTGGCAGACAAACCACTGAAGCTTTCTTT
abundance: .; j_gene: TRBJ1-1; d_gene: .; v_gene: TRBV2; CDR3aa: CASSDYGVLTFF; CDR3nt: TGTGCCAGCAGTGATTACGGGGTGCTCACTTTCTTT
abundance: .; j_gene: TRBJ1-2; d_gene: .; v_gene: TRBV5-6; CDR3aa: CASSPTNGYYGYTF; CDR3nt: TGTGCCAGCAGCCCTACTAATGGGTACTATGGCTACACCTTC
abundance: .; j_gene: TRBJ1-1; d_gene: TRBD1; v_gene: TRBV12-3/TRBV12-4; CDR3aa: CASSRTGNTEAFF; CDR3nt: TGTGCCAGCAGTCGGACAGGGAACACTGAAGCTTTCTTT
abundance: .; j_gene: TRBJ2-1; d_gene: TRBD2; v_gene: TRBV9; CDR3aa: CASSPQRGGLNEQFF; CDR3nt: TGTGCCAGCAGCCCTCAGCGGGGGGGCCTCAATGAGCAGTTCTTC
abundance: .; j_gene: TRBJ1-5; d_gene: .; v_gene: TRBV2; CDR3aa: CASSVGQRPQPQHF; CDR3nt: TGTGCCAGCAGTGTCGGACAGCGACCTCAGCCCCAGCATTTT
abundance: .; j_gene: TRBJ1-1; d_gene: .; v_gene: TRBV18; CDR3aa: CASSPETENTEAFF; CDR3nt: TGTGCCAGCTCACCCGAGACAGAAAACACTGAAGCTTTCTTT
abundance: .; j_gene: TRBJ1-2; d_gene: TRBD1; v_gene: TRBV7-7; CDR3aa: CASSLVGTTGPNYGYTF; CDR3nt: TGTGCCAGCAGCTTAGTGGGGACGACAGGGCCTAACTATGGCTACACCTTC
abundance: .; j_gene: TRBJ2-7; d_gene: TRBD1; v_gene: TRBV6-5; CDR3aa: CASSYAPGTGGYEQYF; CDR3nt: TGTGCCAGCAGTTACGCCCCCGGGACAGGGGGCTACGAGCAGTACTTC
abundance: .; j_gene: TRBJ1-1; d_gene: .; v_gene: TRBV7-9; CDR3aa: CASSLGPTGNTEAFF; CDR3nt: TGTGCCAGCAGCTTAGGACCCACAGGGAACACTGAAGCTTTCTTT
abundance: .; j_gene: TRBJ2-5; d_gene: TRBD1; v_gene: TRBV15; CDR3aa: CATSRGETGGQETQYF; CDR3nt: TGTGCCACCAGCAGAGGCGAGACAGGGGGCCAAGAGACCCAGTACTTC
abundance: .; j_gene: TRBJ2-3; d_gene: TRBD1; v_gene: TRBV5-1; CDR3aa: CASSPQGADTQYF; CDR3nt: TGCGCCAGCAGCCCACAGGGGGCAGATACGCAGTATTTT
abundance: .; j_gene: TRBJ1-3; d_gene: .; v_gene: TRBV19; CDR3aa: CASSIRQSGNTIYF; CDR3nt: TGTGCCAGTAGTATAAGACAGTCTGGAAACACCATATATTTT
abundance: .; j_gene: TRBJ2-3; d_gene: TRBD1; v_gene: TRBV7-9; CDR3aa: CASSGGQASTDTQYF; CDR3nt: TGTGCCAGCAGCGGTGGACAGGCCTCCACAGATACGCAGTATTTT
abundance: .; j_gene: TRBJ2-7; d_gene: TRBD2; v_gene: TRBV7-9; CDR3aa: CASSPGLAGGSSYEQYF; CDR3nt: TGTGCCAGCAGCCCCGGACTAGCGGGGGGCTCCTCCTACGAGCAGTACTTC
abundance: .; j_gene: TRBJ2-7; d_gene: .; v_gene: TRBV21-1; CDR3aa: CASKYLQLYEQYF; CDR3nt: TGTGCCAGCAAGTATCTCCAACTATACGAGCAGTACTTC
abundance: .; j_gene: TRBJ1-2; d_gene: TRBD1; v_gene: TRBV5-5; CDR3aa: CASSLSGGNYGYTF; CDR3nt: TGTGCCAGCAGCTTGTCAGGGGGTAACTATGGCTACACCTTC
abundance: .; j_gene: TRBJ2-7; d_gene: TRBD1; v_gene: TRBV2; CDR3aa: CASRGTGAKYRAGEQYF; CDR3nt: TGTGCCAGCAGGGGGACAGGGGCAAAATACAGGGCGGGCGAGCAGTACTTC
abundance: .; j_gene: TRBJ1-1; d_gene: .; v_gene: TRBV5-1; CDR3aa: CASSLARETEAFF; CDR3nt: TGCGCCAGCAGCTTGGCCCGGGAAACTGAAGCTTTCTTT
abundance: .; j_gene: TRBJ2-7; d_gene: .; v_gene: TRBV25-1; CDR3aa: CASSEREQYF; CDR3nt: TGTGCCAGCAGTGAGCGCGAGCAGTACTTC
abundance: .; j_gene: TRBJ2-7; d_gene: TRBD1; v_gene: TRBV11-2; CDR3aa: CASSLDEGQVYEQYF; CDR3nt: TGTGCCAGCAGCTTAGATGAGGGACAGGTATACGAGCAGTACTTC
abundance: .; j_gene: TRBJ2-3; d_gene: .; v_gene: TRBV19; CDR3aa: CATSLLALNTDTQYF; CDR3nt: TGTGCCACCTCCTTATTAGCTCTGAACACAGATACGCAGTATTTT
abundance: .; j_gene: TRBJ2-6; d_gene: TRBD2; v_gene: TRBV2; CDR3aa: CASSEPSSSGAASGANVLTF; CDR3nt: TGTGCCAGCAGTGAACCCAGTTCTAGCGGGGCCGCCTCTGGGGCCAACGTCCTGACTTTC
abundance: .; j_gene: TRBJ1-6; d_gene: .; v_gene: TRBV5-1; CDR3aa: CASSLDRDNSPLHF; CDR3nt: TGCGCCAGCAGCTTGGACAGGGATAATTCACCCCTCCACTTT